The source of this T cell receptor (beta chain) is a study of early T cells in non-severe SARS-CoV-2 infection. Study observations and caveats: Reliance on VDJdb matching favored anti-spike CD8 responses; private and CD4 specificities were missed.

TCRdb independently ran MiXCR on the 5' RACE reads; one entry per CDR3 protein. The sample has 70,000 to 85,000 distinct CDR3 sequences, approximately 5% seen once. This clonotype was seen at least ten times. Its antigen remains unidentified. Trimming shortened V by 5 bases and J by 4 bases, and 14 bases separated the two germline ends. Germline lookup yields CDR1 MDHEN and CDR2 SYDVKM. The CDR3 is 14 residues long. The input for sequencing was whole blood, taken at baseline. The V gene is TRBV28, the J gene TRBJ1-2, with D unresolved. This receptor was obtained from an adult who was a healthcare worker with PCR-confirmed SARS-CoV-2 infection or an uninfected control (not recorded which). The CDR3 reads CASSPSELGYGYTF. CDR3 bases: TGTGCCAGCAGTCCCTCGGAGTTGGGCTATGGCTACACCTTC.